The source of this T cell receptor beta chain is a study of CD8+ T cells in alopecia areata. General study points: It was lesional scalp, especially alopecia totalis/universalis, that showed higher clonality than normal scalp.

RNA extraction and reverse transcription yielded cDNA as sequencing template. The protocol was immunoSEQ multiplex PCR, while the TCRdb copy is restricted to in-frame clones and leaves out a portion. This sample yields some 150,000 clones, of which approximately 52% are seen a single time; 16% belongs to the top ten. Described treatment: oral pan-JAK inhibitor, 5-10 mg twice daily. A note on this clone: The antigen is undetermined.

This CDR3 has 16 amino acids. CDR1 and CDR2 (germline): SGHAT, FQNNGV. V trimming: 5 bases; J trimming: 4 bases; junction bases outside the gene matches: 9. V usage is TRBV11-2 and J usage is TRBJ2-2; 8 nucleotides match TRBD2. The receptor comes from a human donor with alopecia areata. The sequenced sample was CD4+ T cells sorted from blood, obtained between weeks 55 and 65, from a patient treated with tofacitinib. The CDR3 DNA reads TGTGCCAGCAGCGCAAGATTAGCGGGGAGCACCGGGGAGCTGTTTTTT. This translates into CASSARLAGSTGELFF.